These T cell receptor beta chains were read from a single sample in a study of blood T cell repertoires in COVID-19. This table comes from immunoSEQ multiplex PCR, and its TCRdb copy is limited to in-frame clones, with some not included. The sample has about 77,000 clones, more than 90% seen once. What was sequenced was peripheral blood. These receptors all stem from a woman at least 80 years old with active or convalescent COVID-19. The CDR3 runs from the conserved cysteine through the conserved F or W.

V	J	CDR3
TRBV19	TRBJ2-7	CASSIRRQTTYEQYF
TRBV11-2	TRBJ2-5	CASSLAAGAGETQYF
TRBV4-1	TRBJ1-2	CASSQEQGTRYGYTF
TRBV9	TRBJ1-6	CASTSGGGTLHF
TRBV18	TRBJ1-4	CASSPPEQAEKLFF
TRBV2	TRBJ1-4	CASSRQGINEKLFF
TRBV4-1	TRBJ1-2	CASSQVPQGGTYGYTF
TRBV14	TRBJ2-4	CASSQDWSSKDIQYF
TRBV25-1	TRBJ2-1	CASRTGNEQFF
TRBV29-1	TRBJ2-7	CSAKRTASSYEQYF
TRBV3-1/TRBV3-2	TRBJ1-1	CASSARLTGNTEAFF
TRBV6-1	TRBJ1-1	CASSDLSNTEAFF
TRBV6-4	TRBJ2-1	CASSALRGGSYNEQFF
TRBV7-9	TRBJ1-4	CASSLEWDTFATNEKLFF
TRBV30	TRBJ1-2	CAWSTPGGVGYTF
TRBV7-2	TRBJ2-7	CASSLGGQGRFYEQYF